Below are 23 T cell receptor beta chains sequenced from a single sample in a study of blood T cell repertoires in COVID-19. The method was immunoSEQ multiplex PCR; TCRdb's version includes in-frame clones alone and lacks a portion of them. The sample lists 380,000 or so clones; around 90% were seen once. Sequencing was done on a sample of PBMCs or T cells enriched from blood (not recorded which). These receptor sequences come from a middle-aged woman with acute COVID-19.

The gene calls are TRBV7-9 and TRBJ1-6; D remains ambiguous. Between the trimmed V and J ends, which lost 4 bases and 9 bases, there was a span of 16 bases. Germline loops: CDR1 SEHNR, CDR2 FQNEAQ (reference sequence). The CDR3 is 15 residues long. The CDR3 here is CASSSGAGSGSPLHF. CDR3 nucleotides: TGTGCCAGCAGCTCCGGTGCGGGGTCAGGTTCACCCCTCCACTTT.

This chain connects TRBV4-2 to TRBJ1-5, with 7 bases lining up with TRBD1. Per the germline V gene, CDR1 is LGHNA and CDR2 is YNFKEQ. J lost 5 bases, V lost 3 bases, and 1 base had no gene match. The CDR3 is 13 residues long. The CDR3 DNA follows: TGTGCCAGCAGCCACGACAGGGATCAGCCCCAGCATTTT. It yields the protein CASSHDRDQPQHF.

This clone was seen once. This chain links TRBV24-1 with TRBJ2-3; the match to TRBD1 covers 10 bases. This CDR3 contains 16 residues. Germline trimming cut 5 bases from V and 4 bases from J; bases unmatched to any gene: 8. Per the germline V gene, CDR1 is KGHDR and CDR2 is SFDVKD. CDR3 coding DNA: TGTGCCACCAGTGCCCGGGACAGGGGAGGTGCAGATACGCAGTATTTT. It codes for CATSARDRGGADTQYF.

The chain employs TRBV18 and TRBJ2-5; 11 bases match TRBD2. V was pared by 4 bases and J by 5 bases, with 9 bases of the junction left unmatched. The length of the CDR3 is 16 residues. CDR1 is KGHSH, CDR2 LQKENI, per germline. In nucleotides, the CDR3 is TGTGCCAGCTCACTACTAGCGGGGGACCCAGGGGAGACCCAGTACTTC. It is translated as CASSLLAGDPGETQYF.

This clone was seen a few times. The gene calls are TRBV25-1 and TRBJ2-7; 8 nucleotides align to TRBD2. CDR1 is MGHDK and CDR2 is SYGVNS in the germline V gene. The CDR3 consists of 14 residues. V dropped 4 bases and J dropped 6; count of bases not matched to a gene: 8. This CDR3 reads CASSVVSGTSEQYF. The CDR3 nucleotides are TGTGCCAGCAGTGTCGTTAGCGGGACTAGCGAGCAGTACTTC.

The chain uses TRBV6-2 or TRBV6-3 and TRBJ2-1; 9 nucleotides match TRBD2. The CDR3 has 16 residues. Trimming at V came to 6 bases and at J to 1 base, leaving 7 bases not matched to a gene. Germline V gives CDR1 MNHEY, CDR2 SVGEGT. CDR3 sequence: CASSPDLAGSYNEQFF. The CDR3 nucleotides are TGTGCCAGCAGCCCTGATCTAGCGGGGTCCTACAATGAGCAGTTCTTC.

This clone has a single count. The V gene is TRBV10-3, the J gene TRBJ2-7, with 9 bases matching TRBD2. In germline, CDR1 is ENHRY, CDR2 SYGVKD. V trimming: 2 bases; J trimming: 6 bases; junction bases outside the gene matches: 8. The CDR3 is made up of 15 amino acids. CDR3 nucleotides: TGTGCCATCAGTGAGCCCAGCGGGGGGCTTCCCGAGCAGTACTTC. Translating gives CAISEPSGGLPEQYF.

The sample holds many counts of this clone. The rearrangement joins TRBV2 to TRBJ2-1; 7 nucleotides agree with TRBD1. CDR1 and CDR2 from the germline V gene are SNHLY and FYNNEI. V lost 7 bases and J lost 5; bases outside the gene matches: 8. The CDR3 consists of 14 residues. DNA of the CDR3: TGTGCCAGCACCGGGACAGATTATGACAATGAGCAGTTCTTC. This translates into CASTGTDYDNEQFF.

V gene TRBV7-9 combines with J gene TRBJ1-1; 12 bases match TRBD1. Trimming took 5 bases from V and 3 from J; bases not matched to a gene: 13. In germline, CDR1 is SEHNR, CDR2 FQNEAQ (reference sequence). The length of the CDR3 is 18 residues. DNA of the CDR3: TGTGCCAGCAGCCGATTCCGGGACAGGGGGCGGAGTGACACTGAAGCTTTCTTT. Translated: CASSRFRDRGRSDTEAFF.

The V call is TRBV5-4, the J call TRBJ1-6, with 8 bases that match TRBD1. J gave up 9 bases and V 3 bases, and 5 bases lay outside the gene matches. Germline CDR1 is SGHNT and CDR2 is YYREEE (reference sequence). The CDR3 consists of 14 residues. CDR3 loop: CASSYDRGSSPLHF. In DNA, the CDR3 is TGTGCCAGCAGCTATGACAGGGGAAGTTCACCCCTCCACTTT.

This clone occurred once. The V and J genes are TRBV5-1 and TRBJ1-2; 8 bases fit TRBD1. With 5 bases clipped from V and 5 bases from J, the junction kept 5 bases outside the gene matches. The CDR3 covers 13 residues. Germline V gene lookup returns CDR1 SGHRS and CDR2 YFSETQ. In nucleotides, the CDR3 is TGCGCCAGCAGTGACAGGGGTGATTATGGCTACACCTTC. Protein product: CASSDRGDYGYTF.

The chain is built from TRBV9 and TRBJ1-2, with D unclear. V was pared by 0 bases and J by 4 bases, with 10 bases between. From germline, CDR1 is SGDLS and CDR2 YYNGEE. The CDR3 is 14 amino acids. CDR3 nucleotides: TGTGCCAGCAGCGTAGATTGGGGAGGCTATGGCTACACCTTC. It is translated as CASSVDWGGYGYTF. The whole variable domain, remainder taken from reference TRBV9 and TRBJ1-2, is DSGVTQTPKHLITATGQRVTLRCSPRSGDLSVYWYQQSLDQGLQFLIQYYNGEERAKGNILERFSAQQFPDLHSELNLSSLELGDSALYFCASSVDWGGYGYTFGSGTRLTVV.

V is TRBV5-1 and J is TRBJ2-7, with 9 bases that match TRBD1. The V segment lost 0 bases and the J segment 6 bases; nucleotides outside the gene matches: 4. The CDR3 spans 14 residues. The germline V gene has CDR1 SGHRS and CDR2 YFSETQ. The CDR3 DNA reads TGCGCCAGCAGCTTGGAGGGACAGGGAACCGAGCAGTACTTC. Its translation is CASSLEGQGTEQYF.

The chain couples TRBV6-5 to TRBJ2-1, with TRBD2 matching 7 bases. This CDR3 is built from 15 residues. V trimming: 5 bases; J trimming: 9 bases; junction bases outside the gene matches: 13. Germline CDR1 MNHEY, CDR2 SVGAGI. In nucleotides, the CDR3 is TGTGCCAGCAGTCCCAATCCGGGACTATCACCTGAGCAGTTCTTC. Protein product: CASSPNPGLSPEQFF.

The chain combines TRBV2 with TRBJ1-6, with D unclear. Trimming left V 5 bases short and J 9 bases short, with 14 bases between. Germline CDR1 reads SNHLY; CDR2 reads FYNNEI. The CDR3 is 14 amino acids. CDR3 bases: TGTGCCAGCAGTCCCGGGTCTGGGAGTTCACCCCTCCACTTT. Its translation is CASSPGSGSSPLHF. Full variable domain (rest looked up from reference TRBV2 and TRBJ1-6): EPEVTQTPSHQVTQMGQEVILRCVPISNHLYFYWYRQILGQKVEFLVSFYNNEISEKSEIFDDQFSVERPDGSNFTLKIRSTKLEDSAMYFCASSPGSGSSPLHFGNGTRLTVT.

This chain connects TRBV5-4 to TRBJ2-3; 10 positions match TRBD2. Germline V gene sequence: CDR1 SGHNT, CDR2 YYREEE (reference sequence). The V gene end was trimmed by 5 bases and the J gene end by 2 bases; junction bases not matched to a gene: 8. The CDR3 loop spans 16 amino acids. CDR3 amino acids: CASRASAGGITDTQYF. The CDR3 DNA sequence: TGTGCCAGCAGGGCCTCAGCGGGGGGGATCACAGATACGCAGTATTTT. The entire variable domain, with the rest obtained from reference TRBV5-4 and TRBJ2-3, is as follows: ETGVTQSPTHLIKTRGQQVTLRCSSQSGHNTVSWYQQALGQGPQFIFQYYREEENGRGNFPPRFSGLQFPNYSSELNVNALELDDSALYLCASRASAGGITDTQYFGPGTRLTVL.

The gene calls are TRBV19 and TRBJ2-2; 8 nucleotides match TRBD1. The CDR3 length is 14 residues. The germline CDR1 and CDR2 sequences are LNHDA and SQIVND (reference sequence). V gave up 2 bases and J gave up 7 bases; unmatched junction bases: 3. The CDR3, as DNA: TGTGCCAGTAGTATAACAGGGGGTTACGGGGAGCTGTTTTTT. It specifies CASSITGGYGELFF.

This chain joins TRBV10-3 and TRBJ2-7, with D possibly TRBD2 on 6 matching bases. The CDR3 extends over 13 amino acids. Trimming shortened V by 2 bases and J by 6 bases, and 11 bases separated the two germline ends. Germline loops: CDR1 ENHRY, CDR2 SYGVKD. The CDR3: CAISEGRGGEQYF. In DNA form, the CDR3 reads TGTGCCATCAGTGAGGGGCGGGGAGGCGAGCAGTACTTC.

This chain uses TRBV3-1 (or the pseudogene TRBV3-2) with TRBJ2-5, with D unresolved. V gave up 2 bases and J gave up 2 bases, with 15 bases separating them. The CDR3 extends over 16 amino acids. Germline-derived CDR1 and CDR2 are LGHDT and YNNKEL (reference sequence). The CDR3 region is CASSQRSPSQQETQYF. Written as DNA, the CDR3 is TGTGCCAGCAGCCAAAGATCCCCCTCACAACAAGAGACCCAGTACTTC.

This chain joins TRBV4-1 and TRBJ2-3; D call uncertain. The CDR3 is 15 amino acids. V lost 1 base to trimming and J lost 4 bases, with 12 bases between them. The V gene's germline CDR1 is MGHRA and CDR2 YSYEKL. CDR3 protein: CASSQAPMAPDTQYF. The CDR3 DNA is TGCGCCAGCAGCCAAGCTCCAATGGCCCCAGATACGCAGTATTTT.

V is TRBV14 and J is TRBJ1-6, with a tentative D call TRBD1 (6 bases). The V gene lost 3 bases and the J gene lost 13 bases, with 19 bases spanning the gap. CDR3 length: 15 residues. Germline CDR1 is SGHDN and CDR2 is FVKESK. Here the CDR3 reads CASSHGPGQLGPLHF. The CDR3 DNA reads TGTGCCAGCAGCCATGGGCCCGGACAGCTTGGGCCCCTCCACTTT.

This rearrangement joins TRBV5-4 to TRBJ2-1; the match to TRBD2 covers 12 bases. Germline CDR1 reads SGHNT; CDR2 reads YYREEE (reference sequence). CDR3 size: 16 residues. After removal of 4 bases from V and 4 bases from J, the junction contained 6 bases not matched to a gene. The CDR3 DNA sequence: TGTGCCAGCAGCCGTCCTGGACTAGCGGGGTACAATGAGCAGTTCTTC. Translation: CASSRPGLAGYNEQFF.

The rearrangement links TRBV11-2 to TRBJ1-6; D is undetermined. This CDR3 comprises 14 residues. CDR1 and CDR2 from the germline V gene are SGHAT and FQNNGV. The V gene lost 1 base and the J gene lost 4 bases, with 5 bases spanning the gap. The chain's CDR3 is CASSLGDYNSPLHF. The CDR3 region has the DNA TGTGCCAGCAGCTTAGGCGATTATAATTCACCCCTCCACTTT.